This T cell receptor beta chain was identified during a study of early T cells in non-severe SARS-CoV-2 infection. Concerning this clonotype itself: Since the CDR3 does not end with the conserved phenylalanine or tryptophan, this likely comes from a read error.

V gave up 0 bases and J gave up 10 bases, with 11 bases separating them. Germline loops: CDR1 SGHRS, CDR2 YFSETQ. The CDR3 loop spans 13 amino acids. The TCR library protocol was used to attach unique molecular identifiers. These identifiers were attached to individual cDNA molecules. TCRdb reprocessed the 5' RACE reads via MiXCR and lists one record per CDR3 protein. This sample has 57,000 or so distinct CDR3 sequences, with around an eighth found just once. Sequenced sample: whole blood. The TCR originated in an adult who was a healthcare worker with PCR-confirmed SARS-CoV-2 infection or an uninfected control (not recorded which). The rearrangement links TRBV5-1 to TRBJ2-1; no definite D call. CDR3 protein: CASSLDPETEQFL. Written as DNA, the CDR3 is TGCGCCAGCAGCTTGGACCCCGAGACCGAGCAGTTCCTC.